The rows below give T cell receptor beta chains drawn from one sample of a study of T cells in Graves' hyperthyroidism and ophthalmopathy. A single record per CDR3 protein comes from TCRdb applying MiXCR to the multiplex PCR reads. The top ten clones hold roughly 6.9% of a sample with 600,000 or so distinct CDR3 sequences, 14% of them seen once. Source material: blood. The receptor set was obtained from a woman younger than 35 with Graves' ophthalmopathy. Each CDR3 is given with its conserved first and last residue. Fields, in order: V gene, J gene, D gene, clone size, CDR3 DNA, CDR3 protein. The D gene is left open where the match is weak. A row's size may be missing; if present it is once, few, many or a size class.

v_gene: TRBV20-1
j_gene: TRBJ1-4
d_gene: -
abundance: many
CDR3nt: TGCAGTGCCCCCAACCCCACAGCTATTAATGAAAAACTGTTTTTT
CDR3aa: CSAPNPTAINEKLFF

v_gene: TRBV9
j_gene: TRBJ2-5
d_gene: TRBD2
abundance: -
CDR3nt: TGTGCCAGCAGCGTAGGGGTGGGAGGGCACGCAGAGACCCAGTACTTC
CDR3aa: CASSVGVGGHAETQYF

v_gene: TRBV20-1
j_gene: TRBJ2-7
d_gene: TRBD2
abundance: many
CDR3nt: TGCAGTAGCGGGAGGAACTACGAGCAGTACTTC
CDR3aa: CSSGRNYEQYF

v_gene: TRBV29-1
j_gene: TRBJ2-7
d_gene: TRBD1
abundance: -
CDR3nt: TGCAGCGTTGAAGACAGGACAGGGGGAAGCTCCTACGAGCAGTACTTC
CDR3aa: CSVEDRTGGSSYEQYF

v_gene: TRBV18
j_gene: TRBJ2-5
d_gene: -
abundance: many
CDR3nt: TGTGCCAGCTCACGCCAGGGAAGGGCCCAAGAGACCCAGTACTTC
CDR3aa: CASSRQGRAQETQYF

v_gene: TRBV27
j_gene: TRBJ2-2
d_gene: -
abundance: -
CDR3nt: TGTGCCAGCAGCTCACGGAACGGGGAGCTGTTTTTT
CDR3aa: CASSSRNGELFF

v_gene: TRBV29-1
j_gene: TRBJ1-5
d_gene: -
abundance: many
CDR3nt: TGCAGCGTCCGAACCGGGACTGCTAGCAATCAGCCCCAGCATTTT
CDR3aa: CSVRTGTASNQPQHF

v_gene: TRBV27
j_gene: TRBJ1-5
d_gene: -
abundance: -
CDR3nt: TGTGCCAGCAGCCAGGCCGCGAATCAGCCCCAGCATTTT
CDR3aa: CASSQAANQPQHF

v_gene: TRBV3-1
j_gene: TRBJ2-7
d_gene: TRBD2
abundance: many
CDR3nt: TGTGCCAGCAGCCTGACTAGCGGGCCCTCCTACGAGCAGTACTTC
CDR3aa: CASSLTSGPSYEQYF

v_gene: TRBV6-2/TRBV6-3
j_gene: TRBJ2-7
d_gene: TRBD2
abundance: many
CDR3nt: TGTGCCAGCAGTTATGCGTCTAGCGGGCCTTACGAGCAGTACTTC
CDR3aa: CASSYASSGPYEQYF

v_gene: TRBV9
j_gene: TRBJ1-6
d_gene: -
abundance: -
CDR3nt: TGTGCCAGCAGGGGAGGGACTGCTAATTCACCCCTCCACTTT
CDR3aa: CASRGGTANSPLHF

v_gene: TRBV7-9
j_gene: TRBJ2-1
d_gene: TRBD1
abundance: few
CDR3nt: TGTGCCAGCACCCCACGAGGACAGGGATCCTACAATGAGCAGTTCTTC
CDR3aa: CASTPRGQGSYNEQFF

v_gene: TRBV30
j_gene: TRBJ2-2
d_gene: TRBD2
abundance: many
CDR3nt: TGTGCCTGGAGTGTACTCGCACTAGCGTGGGCCGGGGAGCTGTTTTTT
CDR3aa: CAWSVLALAWAGELFF

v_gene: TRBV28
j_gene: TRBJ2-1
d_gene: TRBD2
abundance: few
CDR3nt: TGTGCCAGCAGCCGCTGGACTAGTGGCAATGAGCAGTTCTTC
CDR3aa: CASSRWTSGNEQFF

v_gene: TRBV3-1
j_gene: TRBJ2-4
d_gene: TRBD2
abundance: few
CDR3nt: TGTGCCAGCAGCCAATGGGCCCTAGCGGGTAATATAGCCAAAAACATTCAGTACTTC
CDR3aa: CASSQWALAGNIAKNIQYF